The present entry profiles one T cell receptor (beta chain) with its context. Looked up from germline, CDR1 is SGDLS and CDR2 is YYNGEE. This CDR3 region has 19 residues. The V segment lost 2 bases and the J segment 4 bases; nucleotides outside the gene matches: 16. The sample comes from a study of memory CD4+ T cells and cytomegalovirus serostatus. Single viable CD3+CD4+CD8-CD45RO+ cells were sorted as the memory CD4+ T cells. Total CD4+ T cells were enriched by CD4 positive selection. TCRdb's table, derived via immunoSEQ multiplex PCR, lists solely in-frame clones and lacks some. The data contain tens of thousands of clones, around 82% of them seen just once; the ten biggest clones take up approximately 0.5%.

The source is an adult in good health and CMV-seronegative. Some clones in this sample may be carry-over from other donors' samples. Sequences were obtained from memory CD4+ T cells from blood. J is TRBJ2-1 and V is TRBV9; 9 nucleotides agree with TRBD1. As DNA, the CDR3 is TGTGCCAGCAGCGTCTGGGACAGGGTCTCCAATTACCAATACAATGAGCAGTTCTTC. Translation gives CASSVWDRVSNYQYNEQFF.